Presented here are 3 T cell receptor beta chains from one specimen sequenced in a study of shared T cell receptors in the human thymus. Clones were read by immunoSEQ multiplex PCR, and TCRdb kept only the in-frame ones, dropping some. This sample has hundreds of thousands of clones, with approximately 80% found just once. This sample also appeared in a second study, on human thymus T cells.

Material for sequencing was thymocytes. The origin of the receptors is a boy under two years old with a congenital heart defect.

The chain has TRBV7-9 and TRBJ2-1; 11 nucleotides agree with TRBD2. The germline CDR1 and CDR2 sequences are SEHNR and FQNEAQ (reference sequence). V trimming: 6 bases; J trimming: 8 bases; junction bases outside the gene matches: 9. The CDR3 covers 15 residues. CDR3 coding DNA: TGTGCCAGCAGTCCCCTAGCGGGAGGTTTAGATGAGCAGTTCTTC. Its translation is CASSPLAGGLDEQFF.

The V and J genes are TRBV27 and TRBJ2-7; 7 bases align to TRBD1. V gave up 0 bases and J gave up 7 bases; unmatched junction bases: 9. In germline, CDR1 is MNHEY, CDR2 SMNVEV (reference sequence). This CDR3 is 15 amino acids long. The CDR3 loop reads CASSLSGRDSFEQYF. CDR3 bases: TGTGCCAGCAGTTTATCCGGCCGGGACAGCTTTGAGCAGTACTTC.

The chain joins TRBV5-6 to TRBJ2-1; 10 bases are a match to TRBD2. V dropped 4 bases and J dropped 4; count of bases not matched to a gene: 8. The germline CDR1 and CDR2 sequences are SGHDT and YYEEEE. This CDR3 is 16 amino acids long. The CDR3 DNA reads as TGTGCCAGCAGCGATGGACTAGCGGAGCTTTACAATGAGCAGTTCTTC. Its translation: CASSDGLAELYNEQFF.